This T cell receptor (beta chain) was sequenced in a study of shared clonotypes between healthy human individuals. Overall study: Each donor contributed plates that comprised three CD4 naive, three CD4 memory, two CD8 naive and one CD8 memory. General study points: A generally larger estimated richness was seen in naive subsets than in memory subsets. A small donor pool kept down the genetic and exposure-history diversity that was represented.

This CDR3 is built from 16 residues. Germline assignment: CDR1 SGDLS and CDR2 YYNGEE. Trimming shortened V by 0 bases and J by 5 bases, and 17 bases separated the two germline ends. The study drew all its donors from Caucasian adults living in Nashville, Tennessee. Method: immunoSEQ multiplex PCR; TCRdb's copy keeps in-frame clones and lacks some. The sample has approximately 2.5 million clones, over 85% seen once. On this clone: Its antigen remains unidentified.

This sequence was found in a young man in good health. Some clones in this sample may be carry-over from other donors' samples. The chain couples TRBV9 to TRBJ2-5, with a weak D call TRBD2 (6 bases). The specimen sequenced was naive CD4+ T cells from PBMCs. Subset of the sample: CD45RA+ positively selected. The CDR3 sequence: CASSVGRGAGGETQYF. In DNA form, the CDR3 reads TGTGCCAGCAGCGTAGGTCGGGGAGCGGGTGGGGAGACCCAGTACTTC.